These T cell receptor beta chains were read from a single sample in a study of OX40 agonist ivuxolimab in advanced cancers. TCRdb's copy holds only in-frame clones and misses some; the assay was immunoSEQ multiplex PCR. The sample lists fewer than 90,000 clones, 89% occurring once. The specimen was CD4+ or CD8+ T cells sorted from blood, collected in a trial of the OX40 agonist ivuxolimab. Receptors were obtained from an adult with an advanced solid tumor such as melanoma, head and neck, liver or kidney cancer. The CDR3 runs from the conserved cysteine through the conserved F or W. Fields, in order: clone size, J gene, D gene, V gene, CDR3 DNA, CDR3 protein. D genes are given only for firm matches. The listing skips clone size in some rows; elsewhere it reads once, few, many or a size class.

. | TRBJ2-1 | . | TRBV7-9 | TGTGCCAGCAGCTTCCAAGGGGAGTACAATGAGCAGTTCTTC | CASSFQGEYNEQFF
once | TRBJ2-3 | . | TRBV19 | TGTGCCAGTAGTCAACGGGCCAAGACTAAGGAGTCCCGTACGCAGTATTTT | CASSQRAKTKESRTQYF
. | TRBJ1-6 | . | TRBV5-1 | TGCGCCAGCAGCTTGATTACAGGGCCCACGGGAGCCCTCCACTTT | CASSLITGPTGALHF
. | TRBJ2-2 | . | TRBV7-8 | TGTGCCAGCAGCTTAGAGCGGCAGACCGGGGAGCTGTTTTTT | CASSLERQTGELFF
. | TRBJ2-3 | . | TRBV5-1 | TGCGCCAGCAGCTTAGGACAACAAACCACAGATACGCAGTATTTT | CASSLGQQTTDTQYF
. | TRBJ2-3 | TRBD2 | TRBV5-1 | TGCGCCAGCAGCTTGGGGACTAGCCTCTTGAGGGATACGCAGTATTTT | CASSLGTSLLRDTQYF
. | TRBJ1-2 | . | TRBV5-1 | TGCGCCAGCAGCTTGCCAGGGGAGGCCTATGGCTACACCTTC | CASSLPGEAYGYTF
. | TRBJ1-2 | . | TRBV19 | TGTGCCAGTAGTATTGCCAGCTATGGCTACACCTTC | CASSIASYGYTF
. | TRBJ2-5 | TRBD1 | TRBV6-6 | TGTGCCAGCAGTTACCAAGGGACAGGGGGAGAGACCCAGTACTTC | CASSYQGTGGETQYF
. | TRBJ2-1 | TRBD2 | TRBV11-2 | TGTGCCAGCACCCCAGCGGGAGATTCAAATGAGCAGTTCTTC | CASTPAGDSNEQFF
. | TRBJ2-7 | TRBD1 | TRBV6-7 | TGTGCCAGCAGCCGAAATACAGGGGGCCCTAACGAGCAGTACTTC | CASSRNTGGPNEQYF
. | TRBJ1-2 | TRBD1 | TRBV10-3 | TGTGCCATCAGCGAGGACAGGGCCCATGGCTACACCTTC | CAISEDRAHGYTF
. | TRBJ1-4 | . | TRBV15 | TGTGCCACCAGCAGAGATACCGGTGAAAAACTGTTTTTT | CATSRDTGEKLFF
. | TRBJ1-1 | . | TRBV19 | TGTGCCAGTAGTATAGTTGCGACTGAAGCTTTCTTT | CASSIVATEAFF
. | TRBJ2-7 | . | TRBV5-4 | TGTGCCAGCAGCGCCGGGACTCCTTACGAGCAGTACTTC | CASSAGTPYEQYF
. | TRBJ2-7 | . | TRBV4-1 | TGCGCCAGCAGCCAAGATCCGGGTAGGGGAACCTACGAGCAGTACTTC | CASSQDPGRGTYEQYF
. | TRBJ2-1 | . | TRBV4-1 | TGCGCCAGCAGCCAGAAGGGGATCATGGACAATGAGCAGTTCTTC | CASSQKGIMDNEQFF
. | TRBJ2-5 | . | TRBV9 | TGTGCCAGCAGCGTAACCGGAGGACGTTCACAGGGAACCCAAGAGACCCAGTACTTC | CASSVTGGRSQGTQETQYF